This T cell receptor (beta chain) comes out of a study of T cells in tuberculosis. Findings of the study overall: Shorter CDR3-alpha in active tuberculosis partly drove smaller distances. GMM-specific TCRs were nearer to active tuberculosis alpha repertoires, suggesting expansion. Active tuberculosis cases were adults; controls were adolescents. Using the GMM-specific repertoire gave nearly 90% accuracy versus about 64% with motifs.

This CDR3 comprises 16 residues. Between the trimmed V and J ends, which lost 2 bases and 2 bases, there was a span of 13 bases. Germline V lookup: CDR1 MNHEY, CDR2 SVGAGI. The table came from immunoSEQ multiplex PCR; TCRdb's copy has only in-frame clones and leaves some out. This sample has some 26,000 clones, with approximately 94% found just once. Comments on this clone: The antigen is undetermined.

V gene TRBV6-5 combines with J gene TRBJ1-3, with D possibly being TRBD1 (5 bases). This receptor was obtained from a donor aged 5 to 30 with latent tuberculosis or without tuberculosis infection. Some clones in this sample may be carry-over from other donors' samples. Sequenced input: PBMCs. CDR3 bases: TGTGCCAGCAGTTACGGTGGCGGAGGGGCTGGAAACACCATATATTTT. Translation: CASSYGGGGAGNTIYF.